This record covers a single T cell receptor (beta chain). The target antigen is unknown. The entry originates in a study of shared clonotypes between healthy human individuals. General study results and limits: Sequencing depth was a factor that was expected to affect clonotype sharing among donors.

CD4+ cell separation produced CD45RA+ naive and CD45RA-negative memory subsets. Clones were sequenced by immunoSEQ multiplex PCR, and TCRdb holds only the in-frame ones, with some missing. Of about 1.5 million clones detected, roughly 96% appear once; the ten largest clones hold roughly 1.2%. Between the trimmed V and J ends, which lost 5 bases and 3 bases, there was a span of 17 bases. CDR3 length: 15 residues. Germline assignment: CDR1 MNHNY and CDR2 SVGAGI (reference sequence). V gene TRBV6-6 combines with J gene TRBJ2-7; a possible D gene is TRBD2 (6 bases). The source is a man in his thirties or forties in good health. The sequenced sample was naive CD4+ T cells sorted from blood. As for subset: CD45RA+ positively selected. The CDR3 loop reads CASSQKRDSSYEQYF. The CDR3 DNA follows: TGTGCCAGCAGTCAAAAGAGGGACTCCAGCTACGAGCAGTACTTC.